This TCR beta chain was retrieved from a study of blood T cell repertoires in COVID-19 (dated by TCRdb to 2020 to 2021). Background on the whole study: The collaborator samples originated in the United States, Italy and Spain and spanned the acute and convalescent phases of COVID-19. The material from the prospective study consisted of cDNA or gDNA derived from T cells, B-cell-depleted T cells, or PBMCs. The dataset comprised deeply sampled blood TCRbeta repertoires from subjects exposed to, actively infected with, or recovered from COVID-19. The repertoires were released in a freely available public database meant as a resource for research on the immune response to SARS-CoV-2. The samples were drawn from the first 160 participants of the ongoing ImmuneRACE study and from roughly 1,300 subjects provided by 6 global collaborators. Sample metadata almost always included a de-identified subject ID, COVID-19 status, age in years and sex. HLA class I and class II types, where available, came from metadata supplied by the sample provider rather than from assay-based typing. On the study overall, not on this receptor specifically: How much clinical and demographic metadata was included differed by source and by participant, and the metadata was provided uncurated.

The collaborating institutions used their own protocols to collect whole blood in K2EDTA tubes. For TCRbeta analysis, collaborators shipped samples as frozen whole blood, isolated PBMCs, or DNA extracted from either of those sample types. On this clone: What antigen it recognizes has not been identified. There are no base qualities to consult, and no much larger clone falls within one base.

Trimming accounts for 4 bases at V and 8 bases at J, while the number of junction bases matched to no gene is 23. The CDR3 starts with the cysteine, ends with the phenylalanine, and has 19 residues. Only the CDR3 region is kept as DNA, spanning 57 bases read in frame from base 1. Based on the germline V gene, the CDR1 and CDR2 sequences are KGHSH and LQKENI. TCRbeta CDR3 regions were amplified from genomic DNA using the immunoSEQ Assay, a bias-controlled multiplex PCR. The study's own analysis went as follows. Within the assay, amplification of reference gene primers was used to estimate how many nucleated cells each sample contained. To quantify the absolute abundance of each unique TCRbeta CDR3 rearrangement, sequence reads were collapsed and filtered. For each sample, productive Simpson clonality was calculated by taking the square root of Simpson's diversity index across productive rearrangements. TCRdb retrieved this table from immuneACCESS and kept in-frame rearrangements only. Not all clones are present; in checked studies, unresolved V genes account for under half, and no reason is known for the remainder. D and trimming come from the DNA, and the V and J calls and clone size come from that table. Across this sample there are approximately 220,000 clones, with approximately 90% seen only once. The top ten clones comprise approximately 4.8% of the sample.

The source of this sequence is a man aged 45-60 years with acute or convalescent COVID-19. The sample comprised peripheral blood. The chain employs TRBV18 and TRBJ1-2, with 9 central nucleotides matching TRBD1. The encoded CDR3 is CASSLTMWGQGHSSGGYTF. DNA sequence: TGTGCCAGCTCACTTACGATGTGGGGACAGGGACATTCTTCGGGAGGCTACACCTTC.